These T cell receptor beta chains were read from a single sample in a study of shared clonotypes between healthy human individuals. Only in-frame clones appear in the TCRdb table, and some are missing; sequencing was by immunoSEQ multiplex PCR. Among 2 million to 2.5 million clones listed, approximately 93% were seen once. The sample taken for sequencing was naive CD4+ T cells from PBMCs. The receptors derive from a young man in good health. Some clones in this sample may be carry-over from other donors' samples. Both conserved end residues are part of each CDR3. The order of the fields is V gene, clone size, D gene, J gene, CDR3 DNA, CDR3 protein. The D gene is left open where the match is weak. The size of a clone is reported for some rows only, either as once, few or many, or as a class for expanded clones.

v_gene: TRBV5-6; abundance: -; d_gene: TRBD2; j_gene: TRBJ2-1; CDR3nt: TGTGCCAGCAGCTGGGGACTAGCGGCAAATGAGCAGTTCTTC; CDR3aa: CASSWGLAANEQFF
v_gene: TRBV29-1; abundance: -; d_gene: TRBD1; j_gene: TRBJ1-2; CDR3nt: TGCAGCGTTGAAGGTCAGGGGGACGGCGGCTACACCTTC; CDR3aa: CSVEGQGDGGYTF
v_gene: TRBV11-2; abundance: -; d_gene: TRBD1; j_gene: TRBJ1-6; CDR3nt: TGTGCCAGCAGCTTTGGGGGACAGGGTTATGGCTCACCCCTCCACTTT; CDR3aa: CASSFGGQGYGSPLHF
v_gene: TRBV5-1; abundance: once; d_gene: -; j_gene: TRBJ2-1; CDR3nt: TGCGCCAGCAGCGACGTAGCGGAACCCTACAATGAGCAGTTCTTC; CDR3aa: CASSDVAEPYNEQFF
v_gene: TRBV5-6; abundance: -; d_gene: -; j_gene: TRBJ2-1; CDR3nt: TGTGCCAGCAGCTTTGTTCAGGGAAGCAACAATGAGCAGTTCTTC; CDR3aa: CASSFVQGSNNEQFF
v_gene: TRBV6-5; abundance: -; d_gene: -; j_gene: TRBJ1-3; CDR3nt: TGTGCCAGCAGTTACTCTGCCTCACCAGGGTCCACCATATATTTT; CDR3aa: CASSYSASPGSTIYF
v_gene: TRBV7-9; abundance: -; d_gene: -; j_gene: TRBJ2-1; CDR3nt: TGTGCCAGCAGCCCCCCAGAGGGAAGGTCCTACAATGAGCAGTTCTTC; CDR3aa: CASSPPEGRSYNEQFF
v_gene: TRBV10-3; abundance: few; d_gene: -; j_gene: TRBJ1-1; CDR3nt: TGTGCCATAACCGGGGCCTTGAACACTGAAGCTTTCTTT; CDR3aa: CAITGALNTEAFF
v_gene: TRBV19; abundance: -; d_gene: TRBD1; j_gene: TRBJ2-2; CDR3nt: TGTGCCAGTAGGGTCAGGGGGCTCACCGGGGAGCTGTTTTTT; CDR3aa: CASRVRGLTGELFF
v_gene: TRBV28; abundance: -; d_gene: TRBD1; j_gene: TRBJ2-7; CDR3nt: TGTGCCAGCAGTCCCCCGGGACAGTCCTACGAGCAGTACTTC; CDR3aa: CASSPPGQSYEQYF
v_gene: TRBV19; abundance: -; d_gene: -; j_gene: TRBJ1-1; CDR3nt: TGTGCCAGTAGTACCCACCGGGCCGGTTCGAACACTGAAGCTTTCTTT; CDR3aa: CASSTHRAGSNTEAFF
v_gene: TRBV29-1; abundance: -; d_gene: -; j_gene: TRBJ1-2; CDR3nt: TGCAGCGTAGGCCGGCGGGGACGGCTGGATGGCTACACCTTC; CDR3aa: CSVGRRGRLDGYTF
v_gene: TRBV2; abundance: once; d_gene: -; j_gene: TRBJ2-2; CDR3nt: TGTGCCAGCAGTGTACAGGCTGCAGGCACCGGGGAGCTGTTTTTT; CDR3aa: CASSVQAAGTGELFF
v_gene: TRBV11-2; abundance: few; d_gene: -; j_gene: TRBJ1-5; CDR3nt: TGTGCCAGCAGCTTAGGGGTGGATCGGCCCCAGCATTTT; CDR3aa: CASSLGVDRPQHF
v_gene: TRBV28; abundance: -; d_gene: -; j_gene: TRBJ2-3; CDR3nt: TGTGCCAGCAGTTTTGGACCCCTGCAAGATACGCAGTATTTT; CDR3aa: CASSFGPLQDTQYF
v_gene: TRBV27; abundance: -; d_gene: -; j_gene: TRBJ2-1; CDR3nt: TGTGCCAGCAGTTTACGAGGGGGGAATGAGCAGTTCTTC; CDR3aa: CASSLRGGNEQFF
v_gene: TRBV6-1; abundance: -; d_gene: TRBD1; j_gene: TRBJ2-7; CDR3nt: TGTGCCAGCAGTGGGACGCGACAGGGGCGCTCCTACGAGCAGTACTTC; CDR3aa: CASSGTRQGRSYEQYF
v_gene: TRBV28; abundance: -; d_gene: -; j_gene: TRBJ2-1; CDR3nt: TGTGCCAGCAGTGGTAGACAGGCCCCATCCTACAATGAGCAGTTCTTC; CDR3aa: CASSGRQAPSYNEQFF
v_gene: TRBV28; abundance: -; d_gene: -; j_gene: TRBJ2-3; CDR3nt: TGTGCCAGCAGTTTATTACAGGGATACACAGATACGCAGTATTTT; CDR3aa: CASSLLQGYTDTQYF
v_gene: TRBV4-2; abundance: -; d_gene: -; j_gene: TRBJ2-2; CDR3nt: TGTGCCAGCACCCGGGGGCTCCAAGGGGACGGGGAGCTGTTTTTT; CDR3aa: CASTRGLQGDGELFF
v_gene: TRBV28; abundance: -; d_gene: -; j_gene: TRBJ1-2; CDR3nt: TGTGCCAGCAGTTTGCCTCAGGGACTCTATGGCTACACCTTC; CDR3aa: CASSLPQGLYGYTF
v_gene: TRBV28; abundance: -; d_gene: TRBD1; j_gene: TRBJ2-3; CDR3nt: TGTGCCAGCAGGACCTCACAGGGGGTCGTTTGGACAGATACGCAGTATTTT; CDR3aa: CASRTSQGVVWTDTQYF
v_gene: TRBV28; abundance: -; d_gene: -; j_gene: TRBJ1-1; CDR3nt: TGTGCCAGCAGTTTAGGATCCGGGTTGGCTTTCTTT; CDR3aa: CASSLGSGLAFF
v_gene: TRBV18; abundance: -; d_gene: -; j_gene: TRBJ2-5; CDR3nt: TGTGCCAGCTCACCATCTCTCGGTGCTGTTAAAGAGACCCAGTACTTC; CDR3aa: CASSPSLGAVKETQYF
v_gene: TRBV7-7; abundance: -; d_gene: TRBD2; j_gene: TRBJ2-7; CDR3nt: TGTGCCAGCAGCCCCCGACTAGCGGACTACGAGCAGTACTTC; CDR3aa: CASSPRLADYEQYF
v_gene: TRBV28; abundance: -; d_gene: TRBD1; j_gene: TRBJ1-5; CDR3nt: TGTGCCAGCAGTTTGGGTTTGGGACAGGGACAGCCCCAGCATTTT; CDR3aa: CASSLGLGQGQPQHF
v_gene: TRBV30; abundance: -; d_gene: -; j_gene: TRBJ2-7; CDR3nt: TGTGCCTGGAGTCATAAGGGGTCAGGGCAGTACTTC; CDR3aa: CAWSHKGSGQYF
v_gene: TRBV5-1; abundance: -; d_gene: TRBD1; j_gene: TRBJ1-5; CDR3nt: TGCGCCAGCAGCCCGGGACAGGGGGCAGCGAGCAATCAGCCCCAGCATTTT; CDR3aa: CASSPGQGAASNQPQHF
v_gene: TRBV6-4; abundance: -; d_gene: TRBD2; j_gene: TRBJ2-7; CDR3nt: TGTGCCAGCAGTGACTCCCCAGCGTCTAGCGGGGGAGGCTACGAGCAGTACTTC; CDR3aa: CASSDSPASSGGGYEQYF
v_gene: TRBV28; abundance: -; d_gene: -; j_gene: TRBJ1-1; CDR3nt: TGTGCCAGCAGGGCTTGGAGGCTCATGAACACTGAAGCTTTCTTT; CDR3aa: CASRAWRLMNTEAFF
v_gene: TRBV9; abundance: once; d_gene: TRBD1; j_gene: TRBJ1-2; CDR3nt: TGTGCCAGCAGGTTCGGGACAGATAATTATGGCTACACCTTC; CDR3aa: CASRFGTDNYGYTF
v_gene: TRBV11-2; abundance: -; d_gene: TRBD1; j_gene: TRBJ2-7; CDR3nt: TGTGCCAGCAGCTTAGATCGGCGACAGGGAAAGCGGAAGGAGCAGTACTTC; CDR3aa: CASSLDRRQGKRKEQYF
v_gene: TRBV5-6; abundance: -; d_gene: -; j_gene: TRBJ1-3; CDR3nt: TGTGCCAGCAGCGGACGACGAGAAAACACCATATATTTT; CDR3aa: CASSGRRENTIYF
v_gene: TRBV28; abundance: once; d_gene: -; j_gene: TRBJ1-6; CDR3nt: TGTGCCAGCAGTTTATCGACCGGGGGGCCCAATTCACCCCTCCACTTT; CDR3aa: CASSLSTGGPNSPLHF
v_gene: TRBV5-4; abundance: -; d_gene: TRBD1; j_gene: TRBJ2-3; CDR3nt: TGTGCCAGCAGCTTGGTTTACGGGGACAGTAGGACAGATACGCAGTATTTT; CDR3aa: CASSLVYGDSRTDTQYF